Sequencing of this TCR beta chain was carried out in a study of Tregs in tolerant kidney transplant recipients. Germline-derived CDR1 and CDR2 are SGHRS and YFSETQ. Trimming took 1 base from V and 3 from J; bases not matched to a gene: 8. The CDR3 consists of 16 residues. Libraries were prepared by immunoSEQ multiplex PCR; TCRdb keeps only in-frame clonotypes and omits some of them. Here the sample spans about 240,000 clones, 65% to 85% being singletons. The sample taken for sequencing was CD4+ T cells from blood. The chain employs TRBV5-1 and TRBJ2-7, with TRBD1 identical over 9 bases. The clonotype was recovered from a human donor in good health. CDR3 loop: CASSLRQGVRGYEQYF. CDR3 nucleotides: TGCGCCAGCAGCTTGAGACAGGGGGTTCGAGGCTACGAGCAGTACTTC.